A selection of T cell receptor beta chains follows, all from one sample in a study of blood T cell repertoires in COVID-19. Here immunoSEQ multiplex PCR was the method, and the copy in TCRdb shows in-frame clones only, minus some. This sample has 190,000 or so clones, with 78% found just once. The sequencing input was peripheral blood. These receptor sequences come from a woman aged 80 or over with active or convalescent COVID-19. CDR3s include the opening cysteine and the closing phenylalanine or tryptophan. The D gene is left open where the match is weak. For some rows the clone size is stated as once, few or many, or as a class when expanded; others skip it.

d_gene: TRBD2; j_gene: TRBJ2-3; abundance: .; v_gene: TRBV10-3; CDR3aa: CAISGVDSGGTTDTQYF; CDR3nt: TGTGCCATCAGTGGAGTTGATAGCGGGGGGACCACAGATACGCAGTATTTT
d_gene: TRBD2; j_gene: TRBJ2-7; abundance: .; v_gene: TRBV15; CDR3aa: CATSPSSGGFYEQYF; CDR3nt: TGTGCCACCAGCCCCTCTAGCGGGGGCTTCTACGAGCAGTACTTC
d_gene: .; j_gene: TRBJ2-1; abundance: .; v_gene: TRBV4-1; CDR3aa: CASSLRPGTSYNEQFF; CDR3nt: TGCGCCAGCAGCCTCCGGCCAGGGACTTCCTACAATGAGCAGTTCTTC
d_gene: .; j_gene: TRBJ2-3; abundance: .; v_gene: TRBV19; CDR3aa: CASSIDRADTQYF; CDR3nt: TGTGCCAGTAGTATAGACAGGGCAGATACGCAGTATTTT
d_gene: .; j_gene: TRBJ2-5; abundance: .; v_gene: TRBV7-9; CDR3aa: CASSSNGITQETQYF; CDR3nt: TGTGCCAGCAGCAGCAACGGGATCACTCAAGAGACCCAGTACTTC
d_gene: TRBD2; j_gene: TRBJ2-3; abundance: .; v_gene: TRBV5-1; CDR3aa: CASSAGEYTDTQYF; CDR3nt: TGCGCCAGCAGCGCGGGGGAGTACACAGATACGCAGTATTTT
d_gene: .; j_gene: TRBJ1-2; abundance: .; v_gene: TRBV19; CDR3aa: CASSMGSGGADVRGYTF; CDR3nt: TGTGCCAGTAGTATGGGTTCGGGGGGCGCGGATGTGAGGGGCTACACCTTC
d_gene: .; j_gene: TRBJ2-2; abundance: few; v_gene: TRBV11-3; CDR3aa: CASTDSGELFF; CDR3nt: TGTGCCAGCACGGACTCCGGGGAGCTGTTTTTT
d_gene: .; j_gene: TRBJ1-6; abundance: .; v_gene: TRBV7-8; CDR3aa: CASTAGLGLHF; CDR3nt: TGTGCCAGCACCGCAGGGTTAGGCCTCCACTTT
d_gene: TRBD2; j_gene: TRBJ2-3; abundance: .; v_gene: TRBV7-9; CDR3aa: CASRMTSGGTDTQYF; CDR3nt: TGTGCCAGCAGGATGACTAGCGGGGGCACAGATACGCAGTATTTT
d_gene: TRBD1; j_gene: TRBJ2-1; abundance: .; v_gene: TRBV29-1; CDR3aa: CSVDSQGAIGGNEQFF; CDR3nt: TGCAGCGTCGACTCACAGGGGGCTATTGGTGGTAATGAGCAGTTCTTC
d_gene: .; j_gene: TRBJ1-2; abundance: .; v_gene: TRBV10-3; CDR3aa: CAISESTASQGGGYTF; CDR3nt: TGTGCCATCAGTGAGTCGACGGCTTCCCAGGGTGGGGGCTACACCTTC
d_gene: .; j_gene: TRBJ1-5; abundance: few; v_gene: TRBV28; CDR3aa: CASRKIQGNNQPQHF; CDR3nt: TGTGCCAGCAGAAAAATACAGGGAAACAATCAGCCCCAGCATTTT
d_gene: TRBD1; j_gene: TRBJ2-1; abundance: .; v_gene: TRBV4-2; CDR3aa: CASSQDPTGDEQFF; CDR3nt: TGTGCCAGCAGCCAAGATCCCACAGGGGATGAGCAGTTCTTC
d_gene: .; j_gene: TRBJ2-3; abundance: few; v_gene: TRBV12-3/TRBV12-4; CDR3aa: CASSLKGADTQYF; CDR3nt: TGTGCCAGCAGTTTGAAGGGGGCAGATACGCAGTATTTT
d_gene: TRBD2; j_gene: TRBJ2-2; abundance: .; v_gene: TRBV5-6; CDR3aa: CASSLGLAGPGELFF; CDR3nt: TGTGCCAGCAGCTTGGGTCTAGCGGGCCCCGGGGAGCTGTTTTTT
d_gene: .; j_gene: TRBJ1-6; abundance: once; v_gene: TRBV27; CDR3aa: CASSLLGLTNNSPLHF; CDR3nt: TGTGCCAGCAGTTTGCTGGGACTGACGAACAATTCACCCCTCCACTTT
d_gene: TRBD1; j_gene: TRBJ1-2; abundance: .; v_gene: TRBV30; CDR3aa: CAWTRDRDGYTF; CDR3nt: TGTGCCTGGACCCGGGACAGGGATGGCTACACCTTC
d_gene: TRBD1; j_gene: TRBJ1-2; abundance: .; v_gene: TRBV4-1; CDR3aa: CASSQPRQGGYTF; CDR3nt: TGCGCCAGCAGCCAACCGCGACAGGGTGGCTACACCTTC
d_gene: TRBD1; j_gene: TRBJ2-7; abundance: .; v_gene: TRBV2; CDR3aa: CASMGTGGAYEQYF; CDR3nt: TGTGCCAGCATGGGGACAGGGGGCGCCTACGAGCAGTACTTC
d_gene: TRBD1; j_gene: TRBJ2-7; abundance: .; v_gene: TRBV10-3; CDR3aa: CAISGSKTGFYEQYF; CDR3nt: TGTGCCATCAGTGGGTCCAAGACAGGGTTCTACGAGCAGTACTTC
d_gene: TRBD1; j_gene: TRBJ1-2; abundance: .; v_gene: TRBV6-6; CDR3aa: CASRTTGGNGYTF; CDR3nt: TGTGCCAGCAGAACGACAGGGGGAAATGGCTACACCTTC
d_gene: .; j_gene: TRBJ2-3; abundance: .; v_gene: TRBV28; CDR3aa: CASSVGTYTSTDTQYF; CDR3nt: TGTGCCAGCAGTGTCGGGACTTATACTAGCACAGATACGCAGTATTTT
d_gene: TRBD1; j_gene: TRBJ1-1; abundance: .; v_gene: TRBV18; CDR3aa: CASSQSTGDYTEAFF; CDR3nt: TGTGCCAGCTCACAATCGACAGGGGATTACACTGAAGCTTTCTTT
d_gene: .; j_gene: TRBJ1-1; abundance: few; v_gene: TRBV14; CDR3aa: CASSHRGRLMNTEAFF; CDR3nt: TGTGCCAGCAGCCACCGCGGCCGGCTAATGAACACTGAAGCTTTCTTT
d_gene: .; j_gene: TRBJ1-2; abundance: .; v_gene: TRBV15; CDR3aa: CATSRGATDYGYTF; CDR3nt: TGTGCCACCAGCAGAGGGGCGACGGACTATGGCTACACCTTC
d_gene: .; j_gene: TRBJ1-5; abundance: .; v_gene: TRBV10-2; CDR3aa: CASSGTRGQPQHF; CDR3nt: TGCGCCAGCAGCGGGACAAGGGGTCAGCCCCAGCATTTT
d_gene: .; j_gene: TRBJ2-5; abundance: .; v_gene: TRBV28; CDR3aa: CASSPAEETQYF; CDR3nt: TGTGCCAGCAGCCCGGCGGAGGAGACCCAGTACTTC
d_gene: .; j_gene: TRBJ1-3; abundance: .; v_gene: TRBV9; CDR3aa: CASSPVLGGNTIYF; CDR3nt: TGTGCCAGCAGCCCAGTGCTGGGCGGAAACACCATATATTTT
d_gene: TRBD1; j_gene: TRBJ2-3; abundance: .; v_gene: TRBV11-2; CDR3aa: CASSLGTGGFGDTQYF; CDR3nt: TGTGCCAGCAGCCTCGGGACAGGGGGCTTTGGAGATACGCAGTATTTT
d_gene: .; j_gene: TRBJ1-2; abundance: .; v_gene: TRBV30; CDR3aa: CAWNNAGTGYGYTF; CDR3nt: TGTGCCTGGAATAACGCAGGAACTGGCTATGGCTACACCTTC
d_gene: TRBD1; j_gene: TRBJ1-2; abundance: .; v_gene: TRBV5-1; CDR3aa: CASSSNPGTGTVAIGGYTF; CDR3nt: TGCGCCAGCAGCTCCAATCCCGGGACAGGGACTGTCGCCATTGGTGGCTACACCTTC
d_gene: TRBD2; j_gene: TRBJ2-3; abundance: .; v_gene: TRBV6-2/TRBV6-3; CDR3aa: CASSPSGPTQYF; CDR3nt: TGTGCCAGCAGCCCTAGCGGTCCAACGCAGTATTTT
d_gene: .; j_gene: TRBJ1-2; abundance: few; v_gene: TRBV29-1; CDR3aa: CSVESGSYGYTF; CDR3nt: TGCAGCGTTGAATCCGGGTCGTATGGCTACACCTTC
d_gene: .; j_gene: TRBJ1-2; abundance: .; v_gene: TRBV27; CDR3aa: CASSRIGTGLYGYTF; CDR3nt: TGTGCCAGCAGTCGAATTGGCACAGGGCTCTATGGCTACACCTTC
d_gene: TRBD1; j_gene: TRBJ2-2; abundance: .; v_gene: TRBV4-3; CDR3aa: CASSLSGTGNTGELFF; CDR3nt: TGCGCCAGCAGCCTCTCCGGGACAGGGAACACCGGGGAGCTGTTTTTT
d_gene: .; j_gene: TRBJ1-5; abundance: few; v_gene: TRBV6-1; CDR3aa: CASSEALWENQPQHF; CDR3nt: TGTGCCAGCAGTGAAGCCCTTTGGGAGAATCAGCCCCAGCATTTT
d_gene: .; j_gene: TRBJ2-7; abundance: .; v_gene: TRBV27; CDR3aa: CASSLSSIYEQYF; CDR3nt: TGTGCCAGCAGTTTATCCTCTATATACGAGCAGTACTTC
d_gene: TRBD1; j_gene: TRBJ1-2; abundance: .; v_gene: TRBV19; CDR3aa: CASSANRDRGSDGYTF; CDR3nt: TGTGCCAGTAGTGCCAACCGGGACAGGGGGTCGGATGGCTACACCTTC
d_gene: TRBD1; j_gene: TRBJ1-2; abundance: .; v_gene: TRBV28; CDR3aa: CASSRQGAHYGYTF; CDR3nt: TGTGCCAGCAGTAGACAGGGGGCCCACTATGGCTACACCTTC